These 20 T cell receptor beta chains came from one sample sequenced in a study of OX40 agonist ivuxolimab in advanced cancers. Method: immunoSEQ multiplex PCR; TCRdb's copy keeps in-frame clones and lacks some. The sample has more than 10,000 clones; approximately 80% are singletons. The specimen comprised CD4+ or CD8+ T cells sorted from blood, sampled in a trial of the OX40 agonist ivuxolimab. These receptors came from an adult with an advanced solid tumor such as melanoma, head and neck, liver or kidney cancer.

The chain recombines TRBV7-9 with TRBJ1-5; the D gene is possibly TRBD1 (5 bases). From germline, CDR1 is SEHNR and CDR2 FQNEAQ (reference sequence). The CDR3 totals 16 residues. V was pared by 5 bases and J by 1 base, with 15 bases between. CDR3 coding DNA: TGTGCCAGCAGCCGTCAGGGATTCGGAAGCAATCAGCCCCAGCATTTT. Encoded protein: CASSRQGFGSNQPQHF.

This clone was counted only a few times. This sample also contains other DNA sequences that code for the same CDR3. The V and J genes are TRBV7-8 and TRBJ2-2; tentative D call: TRBD1 (7 bases). V was cut by 8 bases and J by 5 bases, with 21 bases left in between. The CDR3 extends over 16 amino acids. The V gene's germline CDR1 is SGHVS and CDR2 FQNEAQ. Here the CDR3 reads CASFGGEGAKTGELFF. In DNA form, the CDR3 reads TGTGCCAGCTTCGGGGGTGAGGGGGCCAAGACCGGGGAGCTGTTTTTT.

The rearrangement joins TRBV6-7 to TRBJ2-5, with D possibly called TRBD1 or TRBD2 (6 bases each). TRBV6-7 is given ORF status, its function remaining uncertain. There are 15 residues in the CDR3. V lost 7 bases and J lost 2, with 17 bases in between. The CDR3 region has the DNA TGTGCCAGCACCCCGAGGGGGAGGATACAAGAGACCCAGTACTTC. As protein: CASTPRGRIQETQYF.

The chain couples TRBV19 to TRBJ2-1, with D perhaps matching TRBD2 (5 bases). The CDR3 is 13 residues long. Deletions cut 5 bases from V and 8 bases from J, with 13 bases between. Germline CDR1 reads LNHDA; CDR2 reads SQIVND (reference sequence). In DNA, the CDR3 is TGTGCCAGTAGTCCCACTAGTTCCGATGAGCAGTTCTTC. It yields the protein CASSPTSSDEQFF.

This clone was seen a few times. The chain combines TRBV5-1 with TRBJ2-3, with unresolved D. Between the trimmed V and J ends, which lost 3 bases and 5 bases, there was a span of 4 bases. Per germline, CDR1 SGHRS and CDR2 YFSETQ. CDR3 size: 11 residues. The CDR3 spells CASSYGDTQYF. The CDR3 nucleotides read TGCGCCAGCAGCTATGGAGATACGCAGTATTTT.

This chain links TRBV7-9 with TRBJ1-6; D uncertain. V lost 0 bases and J lost 8, with 5 bases in between. Germline-derived CDR1 and CDR2 are SEHNR and FQNEAQ (reference sequence). CDR3 length equals 13 residues. The CDR3 coding sequence is TGTGCCAGCAGCTTAGCGGAGGATTCACCCCTCCACTTT. Its translation: CASSLAEDSPLHF.

This sequence joins TRBV7-6 and TRBJ2-7; either TRBD1 or TRBD2 may fit D (5 bases each). The CDR3 length is 12 residues. Germline CDR1 SGHVS, CDR2 FNYEAQ. V was clipped by 5 bases and J by 5 bases, with 10 bases between them. CDR3 in amino acids: CASSPMGDEQYF. CDR3 DNA: TGTGCCAGCAGCCCTATGGGGGACGAGCAGTACTTC.

CDR3 sequence (DNA): TGTGCCAGCAGCCAAGAGGGGGGGCTACAGCCCCAGCATTTT. This translates into CASSQEGGLQPQHF. V usage is TRBV4-2 and J usage is TRBJ1-5, with D perhaps TRBD1 (6 bases). CDR3 length: 14 residues. CDR1 is LGHNA and CDR2 is YNFKEQ in the germline V gene. The V end lost 0 bases, the J end lost 7 bases, and 10 bases lay between the germline ends.

V usage is TRBV29-1 and J usage is TRBJ2-7; D is perhaps TRBD1 or TRBD2 (5 bases each). The CDR3 consists of 13 residues. From germline, CDR1 is SQVTM and CDR2 ANQGSEA. CDR3 protein: CGGRDLLSYEQYF. The CDR3 nucleotides read TGCGGCGGCCGGGACCTTTTGTCCTACGAGCAGTACTTC.

CDR3 protein: CASSSDYEQYF. The CDR3 coding sequence is TGTGCCAGCAGCTCCGATTACGAGCAGTACTTC. The chain joins TRBV11-2 to TRBJ2-7; D not resolved. The CDR3 has 11 residues. Germline V gene sequence: CDR1 SGHAT, CDR2 FQNNGV. Trimming left V 4 bases short and J 4 bases short, with 5 bases between.

The rearrangement uses TRBV7-3 and TRBJ2-7; D gene ambiguous. The V end was cut by 4 bases, the J end by 2 bases, with 6 bases between. The germline V gene encodes CDR1 SGHTA and CDR2 FQGTGA. This CDR3 has 12 amino acids. The CDR3: CASSSNPYEQYF. The DNA of the CDR3 is TGTGCCAGCAGCTCCAACCCCTACGAGCAGTACTTC.

J is TRBJ1-2 and V is TRBV6-1, with D uncertain. Germline V lookup: CDR1 MNHNS, CDR2 SASEGT. V lost 5 bases and J 6 bases, leaving 13 bases between the germline ends. This CDR3 comprises 13 residues. The CDR3 reads CASSQGRRNGYTF. The CDR3 DNA reads as TGTGCCAGCAGTCAAGGACGGAGAAATGGCTACACCTTC.

The rearrangement links TRBV30 to TRBJ2-2, with 8 bases fitting TRBD2. The CDR3 runs to 15 residues. The junction had 9 bases not matched to a gene; V was cut back by 3 bases and J by 6 bases. CDR1 GTSNPN and CDR2 SVGIG come from the germline V gene (reference sequence). Written as DNA, the CDR3 is TGTGCCTGGAGAGAAGCGGGAGCCATGGCCGGGGAGCTGTTTTTT. Translating it yields CAWREAGAMAGELFF.

V is TRBV4-2 and J is TRBJ2-1; no clear D. The CDR3 contains 12 residues. Germline V gene lookup returns CDR1 LGHNA and CDR2 YNFKEQ. Trimming removed 0 bases at V and 5 bases at J, with 2 bases between. CDR3 residues: CASSQDNNEQFF. CDR3 coding DNA: TGTGCCAGCAGCCAAGATAACAATGAGCAGTTCTTC.

The chain links TRBV5-1 to TRBJ1-1; D perhaps matches TRBD1 (5 bases). Trimming stripped 2 bases from V and 6 bases from J, with 17 bases between. Germline V gives CDR1 SGHRS, CDR2 YFSETQ. The length of the CDR3 is 15 residues. CDR3 in DNA: TGCGCCAGCAGCTTTAACGGGGGAGAAGCGGCTGAAGCTTTCTTT. Translation gives CASSFNGGEAAEAFF.

The chain has TRBV29-1 and TRBJ1-2; TRBD1 aligns across 8 bases. The V gene end was trimmed by 7 bases and the J gene end by 5 bases; junction bases not matched to a gene: 6. Germline CDR1 reads SQVTM; CDR2 reads ANQGSEA. This CDR3 has 12 residues. The CDR3 loop is CSDAQGVYGYTF. The CDR3 DNA reads TGCAGCGATGCACAGGGGGTTTATGGCTACACCTTC.

The chain links TRBV9 to TRBJ2-1; 7 bases fit TRBD2. V gave up 0 bases and J gave up 8 bases; unmatched junction bases: 8. Germline lookup yields CDR1 SGDLS and CDR2 YYNGEE. There are 15 residues in the CDR3. The CDR3 region has the DNA TGTGCCAGCAGCGTAGGGACTAGAATCCCAGATGAGCAGTTCTTC. Protein: CASSVGTRIPDEQFF.

The rearrangement joins TRBV6-5 to TRBJ2-5, with a tentative D call TRBD2 (5 bases). Trimming shortened V by 2 bases and J by 5 bases, and 6 bases separated the two germline ends. CDR3 length equals 12 residues. Germline V gene sequence: CDR1 MNHEY, CDR2 SVGAGI. The CDR3 is CASSYERETQYF. The CDR3 nucleotides are TGTGCCAGCAGTTACGAGCGGGAGACCCAGTACTTC.

The chain employs TRBV25-1 and TRBJ2-5, with a tentative D call TRBD1 (6 bases). In germline, CDR1 is MGHDK, CDR2 SYGVNS. V lost 4 bases, J lost 5 bases, and 20 bases lay in between. The CDR3 length is 16 residues. CDR3 region: CASSAGLGALGETQYF. The CDR3, as DNA: TGTGCCAGCAGTGCGGGCTTGGGGGCGCTGGGTGAGACCCAGTACTTC.

There are a few counts of this clone. The rearrangement links TRBV19 to TRBJ2-1, with D uncertain. V was pared by 6 bases and J by 0 bases, with 9 bases between. The V gene's germline CDR1 is LNHDA and CDR2 SQIVND (reference sequence). CDR3 length: 14 residues. The CDR3 sequence is CASRGISSYNEQFF. CDR3 DNA sequence: TGTGCCAGTAGGGGAATTAGCTCCTACAATGAGCAGTTCTTC.